The 11 T cell receptor beta chains listed next were all sequenced from one sample in a study of cytomegalovirus exposure and HLA in healthy donors. Vbeta (60) and Jbeta (13) primers were used in the PCR. The data were produced by immunoSEQ multiplex PCR, yet TCRdb's version contains in-frame clones alone and is incomplete. The sample has around 150,000 clones; around 84% are singletons. The sample consisted of PBMCs. The receptors were sampled from a man aged 45-60 years in good health and CMV-seronegative.

The chain joins TRBV4-1 to TRBJ2-7; perhaps TRBD1 as D (5 bases). CDR1 is MGHRA, CDR2 YSYEKL, per germline. The V end was cut by 3 bases, the J end by 3 bases, with 9 bases between. The CDR3 totals 13 residues. The CDR3 here is CASSQTVNYEQYF. The CDR3 DNA follows: TGCGCCAGCAGCCAGACAGTCAACTACGAGCAGTACTTC.

This CDR3 is CASSGQGARSEQYF. DNA of the CDR3: TGTGCCAGCAGCGGACAGGGGGCTAGAAGCGAGCAGTACTTC. The gene calls are TRBV11-3 and TRBJ2-7; 11 bases match TRBD1. The CDR3 sequence is 14 residues long. J gave up 6 bases and V 5 bases, and 6 bases lay outside the gene matches. Germline CDR1 and CDR2: SGHNT and YENEEA.

The chain recombines TRBV18 with TRBJ1-3; D is possibly TRBD1 (6 bases). V was pared by 2 bases and J by 4 bases, with 12 bases between. This CDR3 has 15 amino acids. Germline values: CDR1 KGHSH, CDR2 LQKENI. This CDR3 reads CASSPSGTRGNTIYF. CDR3 DNA: TGTGCCAGCTCACCATCGGGGACACGAGGAAACACCATATATTTT. The full variable domain, its missing parts supplied by reference TRBV18 and TRBJ1-3, is NAGVMQNPRHLVRRRGQEARLRCSPMKGHSHVYWYRQLPEEGLKFMVYLQKENIIDESGMPKERFSAEFPKEGPSILRIQQVVRGDSAAYFCASSPSGTRGNTIYFGEGSWLTVV.

This chain links TRBV11-3 with TRBJ2-1; 10 positions agree with TRBD1. V lost 10 bases, J lost 8 bases, and 11 bases stayed unmatched. The CDR3 runs to 14 residues. CDR1 is SGHNT, CDR2 YENEEA, per germline. CDR3 protein: CATSRDRGWYEQFF. The CDR3 DNA sequence: TGTGCCACCTCTCGGGACAGGGGTTGGTATGAGCAGTTCTTC.

This rearrangement joins TRBV4-2 to TRBJ2-2; maybe TRBD1 (6 bases). The germline V gene has CDR1 LGHNA and CDR2 YNFKEQ. The CDR3 runs to 15 residues. V shed 4 bases and J shed 6 bases, with 15 bases lying between them. The CDR3 nucleotides read TGTGCCAGCAGCCTCAAAAGGGGGAGTTCCGGGGAGCTGTTTTTT. It translates to CASSLKRGSSGELFF.

The J gene is TRBJ1-3, the V gene TRBV29-1; D remains ambiguous. The V end was cut by 4 bases, the J end by 0 bases, with 7 bases between. The V gene's germline CDR1 is SQVTM and CDR2 ANQGSEA. The CDR3 contains 13 residues. Here the CDR3 reads CSVAQNSGNTIYF. The CDR3 DNA is TGCAGCGTTGCCCAGAACTCTGGAAACACCATATATTTT.

This chain uses TRBV28 with TRBJ1-2; TRBD1 matches 7 bases. The CDR3 totals 16 residues. V shed 2 bases, J shed 5 bases, and the junction held 11 bases outside the gene matches. Germline CDR1 reads MDHEN; CDR2 reads SYDVKM. CDR3 residues: CASSLKGTGATYGYTF. CDR3 coding DNA: TGTGCCAGCAGTTTAAAGGGAACAGGGGCAACGTATGGCTACACCTTC.

The chain uses TRBV6-1 and TRBJ1-2; tentative D call: TRBD1 (5 bases). In germline, CDR1 is MNHNS, CDR2 SASEGT. This CDR3 spans 10 amino acids. Trimming pared 8 bases from V and 6 bases from J, leaving 7 bases between. Here the CDR3 DNA reads TGTGCCAGCGCACAGGATGGCTACACCTTC. Its translation: CASAQDGYTF.

The CDR3: CASSLGTGVEYGYTF. In nucleotides, the CDR3 is TGTGCCAGCAGCTTGGGGACAGGGGTAGAGTATGGCTACACCTTC. The chain recombines TRBV7-8 with TRBJ1-2; 10 bases align to TRBD1. With V trimmed by 3 bases and J by 5 bases, 6 bases remained unmatched. Germline V lookup: CDR1 SGHVS, CDR2 FQNEAQ. The CDR3 runs 15 residues.

The chain carries TRBV2 and TRBJ1-1; 7 nucleotides line up with TRBD1. Germline assignment: CDR1 SNHLY and CDR2 FYNNEI. This CDR3 comprises 14 residues. V lost 3 bases and J lost 5; bases outside the gene matches: 6. The CDR3: CASSDQGDFTEAFF. For the CDR3, the DNA is TGTGCCAGCAGTGACCAGGGGGATTTTACTGAAGCTTTCTTT.

Comment on this clone: Distinct nucleotide sequences in the sample also encode this CDR3. The chain has TRBV9 and TRBJ2-5; D possibly corresponds to TRBD2 (5 bases). The V end lost 2 bases, the J end lost 3 bases, and 8 bases lay between the germline ends. Germline assignment: CDR1 SGDLS and CDR2 YYNGEE. The CDR3 is made up of 13 amino acids. The CDR3 sequence: CASSVAREETQYF. CDR3 nucleotides: TGTGCCAGCAGCGTCGCGCGGGAAGAGACCCAGTACTTC.